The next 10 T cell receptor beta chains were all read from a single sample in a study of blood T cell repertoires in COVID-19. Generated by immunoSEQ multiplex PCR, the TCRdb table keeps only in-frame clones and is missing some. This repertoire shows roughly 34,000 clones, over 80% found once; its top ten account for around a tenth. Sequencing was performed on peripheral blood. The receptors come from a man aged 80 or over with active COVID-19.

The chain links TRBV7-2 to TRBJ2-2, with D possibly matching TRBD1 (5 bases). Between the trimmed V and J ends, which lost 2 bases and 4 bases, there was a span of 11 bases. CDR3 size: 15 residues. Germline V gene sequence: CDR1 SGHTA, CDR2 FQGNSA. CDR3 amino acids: CASSLKGVGTGELFF. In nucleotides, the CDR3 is TGTGCCAGCAGCTTAAAAGGGGTGGGCACCGGGGAGCTGTTTTTT.

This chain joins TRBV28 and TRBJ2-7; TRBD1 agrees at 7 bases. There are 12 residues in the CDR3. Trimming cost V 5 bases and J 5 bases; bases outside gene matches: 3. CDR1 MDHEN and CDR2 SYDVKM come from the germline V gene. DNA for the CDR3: TGTGCCAGCAGTCTTACAGGGGACGAGCAGTACTTC. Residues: CASSLTGDEQYF.

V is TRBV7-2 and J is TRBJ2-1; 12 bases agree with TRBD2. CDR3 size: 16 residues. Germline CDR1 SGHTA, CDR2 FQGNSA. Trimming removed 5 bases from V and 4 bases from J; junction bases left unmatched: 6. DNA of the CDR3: TGTGCCAGCAGCCCCGCCGGGACTAGCGGGTACAATGAGCAGTTCTTC. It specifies CASSPAGTSGYNEQFF.

The CDR3 DNA sequence: TGTGCCAGCAGGCCACAGGGGGCGTATAATTCACCCCTCCACTTT. The encoded protein is CASRPQGAYNSPLHF. The gene calls are TRBV2 and TRBJ1-6; 9 bases are a match to TRBD1. The V gene end was trimmed by 6 bases and the J gene end by 4 bases; junction bases not matched to a gene: 4. Looked up from germline, CDR1 is SNHLY and CDR2 is FYNNEI. This CDR3 has 15 amino acids.

CDR3 protein: CASTQGRASYEQYF. The DNA for the CDR3 is TGTGCCAGCACCCAGGGCAGGGCCTCCTACGAGCAGTACTTC. The chain links TRBV6-6 to TRBJ2-7; weak D call: TRBD1 (5 bases). The CDR3 consists of 14 residues. V was cut by 7 bases and J by 0 bases, with 13 bases left in between. Germline CDR1 is MNHNY and CDR2 is SVGAGI (reference sequence).

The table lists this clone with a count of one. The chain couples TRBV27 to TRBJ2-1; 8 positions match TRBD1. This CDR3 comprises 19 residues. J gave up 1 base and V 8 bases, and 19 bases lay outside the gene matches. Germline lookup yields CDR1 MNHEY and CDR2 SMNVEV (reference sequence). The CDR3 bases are TGTGCCAGCGAGGTGGAGACAGGGGCTAAGGGGACATCCTACAATGAGCAGTTCTTC. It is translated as CASEVETGAKGTSYNEQFF.

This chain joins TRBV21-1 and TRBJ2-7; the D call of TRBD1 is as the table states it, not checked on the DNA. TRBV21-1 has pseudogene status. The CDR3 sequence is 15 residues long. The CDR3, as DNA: TGTGCCAGCAGCAAAGGAAAGGGGGTTTCCTACGAGCAGTACTTC. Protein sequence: CASSKGKGVSYEQYF.

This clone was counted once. The CDR3 loop reads CATKTDSNLGYGYTF. The CDR3 nucleotides are TGTGCCACCAAGACCGACAGCAATCTGGGCTATGGCTACACCTTC. V is TRBV15 and J is TRBJ1-2; a possible D gene is TRBD1 (5 bases). Trimming took off 7 bases at V and 4 bases at J, with 19 bases between the two ends. The germline CDR1 and CDR2 sequences are LNHNV and YYDKDF (reference sequence). CDR3 length equals 15 residues.

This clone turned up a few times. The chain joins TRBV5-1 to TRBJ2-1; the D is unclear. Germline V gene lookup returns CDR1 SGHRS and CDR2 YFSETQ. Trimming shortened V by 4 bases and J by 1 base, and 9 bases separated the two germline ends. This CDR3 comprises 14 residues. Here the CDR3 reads CASSGGQSYNEQFF. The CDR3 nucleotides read TGCGCCAGCAGCGGCGGCCAGTCCTACAATGAGCAGTTCTTC.

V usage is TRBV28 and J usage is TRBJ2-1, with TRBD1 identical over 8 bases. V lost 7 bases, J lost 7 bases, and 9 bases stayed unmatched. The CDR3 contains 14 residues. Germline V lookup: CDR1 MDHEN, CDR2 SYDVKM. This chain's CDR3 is CASTSGGAWNEQFF. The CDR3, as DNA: TGTGCCAGCACCTCAGGGGGCGCGTGGAATGAGCAGTTCTTC.